This record concerns one T cell receptor beta chain sequence. Its antigen is currently unknown. This sample is part of a study of human T cells and chemical hapten exposure. With 8 bases clipped from V and 3 bases from J, the junction kept 4 bases outside the gene matches. The CDR3 runs 14 residues. From germline, CDR1 is SGHDN and CDR2 FVKESK. What the library attached to individual cDNA molecules were unique molecular identifiers. TCRdb reanalysed the 5' RACE reads using MiXCR and keeps one entry per CDR3 protein. The table shows roughly 81,000 distinct CDR3 sequences, with 6% to 8.5% occurring only once. Regarding the study as a whole: No shift was seen in TCRs above 1 in 1000 frequency with DPC sensitization.

Whole blood, unfractionated, served as the material for total RNA extraction. The sequence was collected from a male donor in good health. The chain employs TRBV14 and TRBJ2-7, with 13 nucleotides matching TRBD2. The CDR3 loop reads CASSGLAGDYEQYF. CDR3 nucleotides: TGTGCCAGCTCAGGACTAGCGGGGGACTACGAGCAGTACTTC.